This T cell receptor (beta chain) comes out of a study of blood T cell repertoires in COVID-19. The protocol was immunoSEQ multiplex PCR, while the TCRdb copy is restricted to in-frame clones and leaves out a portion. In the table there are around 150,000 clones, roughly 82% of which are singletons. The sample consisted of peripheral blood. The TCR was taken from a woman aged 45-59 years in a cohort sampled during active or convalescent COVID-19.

CDR3 protein: CASSGQGSTEAFF. Written as DNA, the CDR3 is TGTGCCAGCAGCGGTCAGGGGTCCACTGAAGCTTTCTTT. V usage is TRBV9 and J usage is TRBJ1-1; TRBD1 might be the D (6 bases). Germline V gene lookup returns CDR1 SGDLS and CDR2 YYNGEE. This CDR3 is built from 13 residues. V lost 3 bases, J lost 4 bases, and 10 bases lay in between.